The next 22 T cell receptor beta chains were all read from a single sample in a study of blood T cell repertoires in COVID-19 (dated by TCRdb to the early 2020s). Receptors were amplified or captured by the immunoSEQ multiplex PCR assay. TCRdb holds this immuneACCESS table with in-frame rearrangements only. Some clones are missing; in checked studies, unresolved V genes explain under half, and the rest has no known cause. In all, the sample holds about 250,000 clones, and roughly 91% of those were seen once. The ten most abundant clones make up 8.8% of the sample. The specimen was PBMCs or T cells enriched from blood (not recorded which). Source of these receptors: a man between 35 and 55 years old who had recovered from COVID-19.

The rearrangement joins TRBV19 to TRBJ1-5, with 7 bases fitting TRBD1. The CDR3 loop spans 15 amino acids. CDR1 is LNHDA, CDR2 SQIVND, per germline (reference sequence). V lost 7 bases and J lost 7; bases outside the gene matches: 13. The CDR3 protein is CASNKPGQGVQPQHF. DNA for the CDR3: TGTGCCAGTAACAAACCTGGGCAGGGGGTACAGCCCCAGCATTTT.

This clone was found once. This chain connects TRBV7-3 to TRBJ2-2; 12 nucleotides match TRBD2. After removal of 0 bases from V and 6 bases from J, the junction contained 8 bases not matched to a gene. The germline gives CDR1 SGHTA, CDR2 FQGTGA. The CDR3 extends over 18 amino acids. The CDR3 DNA follows: TGTGCCAGCAGCTTAACGTTGCTAGCGGGAGGGGGATCCGGGGAGCTGTTTTTT. Amino acid sequence: CASSLTLLAGGGSGELFF.

This clone turned up a few times. CDR3: CASSVAGMNTEAFF. The CDR3 coding sequence is TGTGCCAGCAGCGTAGCAGGGATGAACACTGAAGCTTTCTTT. V gene TRBV9 combines with J gene TRBJ1-1; possibly TRBD1 for D (5 bases). V was shortened by 0 bases and J by 0 bases, with 6 bases between the two germline ends. CDR1 and CDR2 (germline): SGDLS, YYNGEE. The CDR3 extends over 14 amino acids.

The V gene is TRBV29-1, the J gene TRBJ2-7; 7 bases align to TRBD1. Germline V gene sequence: CDR1 SQVTM, CDR2 ANQGSEA. V gave up 2 bases and J gave up 6 bases; unmatched junction bases: 10. This CDR3 is built from 14 residues. This CDR3 is CSVEPRDRVSEQYF. CDR3 nucleotide sequence: TGCAGCGTTGAACCTAGAGACAGGGTCTCCGAGCAGTACTTC.

The V gene is TRBV7-8, the J gene TRBJ1-2, with 7 bases aligning to TRBD1. Germline CDR1 SGHVS, CDR2 FQNEAQ. V was clipped by 4 bases and J by 8 bases; unmatched bases: 19. CDR3 length: 17 residues. In nucleotides, the CDR3 is TGTGCCAGCAGCTCAGCTACCGGGACAGCATCTCGGAGGGGCTACACCTTC. This gives the protein CASSSATGTASRRGYTF.

The chain uses TRBV7-2 and TRBJ1-3, with D hard to call. The CDR3 sequence is 15 residues long. V was shortened by 5 bases and J by 4 bases, with 15 bases between the two germline ends. CDR1 and CDR2 from the germline V gene are SGHTA and FQGNSA. CDR3 sequence (DNA): TGTGCCAGCAGCCAACTCCTCGTTTTAGGAAACACCATATATTTT. Its protein is CASSQLLVLGNTIYF.

This chain links TRBV6-1 with TRBJ1-1; D might be TRBD1 (5 bases). CDR1 is MNHNS and CDR2 is SASEGT in the germline V gene. The CDR3 contains 15 residues. Between the trimmed V and J ends, which lost 5 bases and 0 bases, there was a span of 13 bases. CDR3 sequence (DNA): TGTGCCAGCAGTTTTTTGACAGAGATGAACACTGAAGCTTTCTTT. Translated: CASSFLTEMNTEAFF.

The gene calls are TRBV10-3 and TRBJ2-5; 10 bases map to TRBD2. J lost 2 bases, V lost 5 bases, and 5 bases had no gene match. Per germline, CDR1 ENHRY and CDR2 SYGVKD. This CDR3 region has 15 residues. CDR3 region: CAISLAGGPQETQYF. The CDR3 DNA is TGTGCCATCAGTTTAGCGGGAGGCCCTCAAGAGACCCAGTACTTC.

The V gene is TRBV7-2, the J gene TRBJ2-3; 9 nucleotides align to TRBD2. Germline V gene sequence: CDR1 SGHTA, CDR2 FQGNSA. The CDR3 is 18 amino acids. With 4 bases clipped from V and 0 bases from J, the junction kept 11 bases outside the gene matches. DNA for the CDR3: TGTGCCAGCAGCTCGACTCTAGCGGGGACGTATAGCACAGATACGCAGTATTTT. This encodes CASSSTLAGTYSTDTQYF.

The rearrangement joins TRBV30 to TRBJ1-3, with TRBD1 matching 8 bases. With V trimmed by 0 bases and J by 4 bases, 11 bases remained unmatched. The germline gives CDR1 GTSNPN, CDR2 SVGIG (reference sequence). There are 17 residues in the CDR3. The CDR3 spells CAWSVDRGLDLGNTIYF. The DNA of the CDR3 is TGTGCCTGGAGTGTAGACAGGGGACTTGACCTCGGAAACACCATATATTTT.

This chain connects TRBV11-2 to TRBJ1-1; D not resolved. V lost 4 bases to trimming and J lost 4 bases, with 16 bases between them. The V gene's germline CDR1 is SGHAT and CDR2 FQNNGV. This CDR3 has 15 amino acids. In nucleotides, the CDR3 is TGTGCCAGCAGCTCGGTCGTTGTGTGGAGCACTGAAGCTTTCTTT. It codes for CASSSVVVWSTEAFF.

The chain recombines TRBV5-6 with TRBJ2-6, with D maybe TRBD1 (5 bases). The CDR3 is 15 residues long. The germline CDR1 and CDR2 sequences are SGHDT and YYEEEE. V dropped 0 bases and J dropped 4 bases, with 8 bases sitting between them. Here the CDR3 reads CASSLEGAGANVLTF. CDR3 DNA: TGTGCCAGCAGCTTGGAAGGGGCCGGGGCCAACGTCCTGACTTTC.

The chain links TRBV5-4 to TRBJ2-7, with no clear D. This CDR3 region has 11 residues. The germline gives CDR1 SGHNT, CDR2 YYREEE (reference sequence). The germline V and J ends were trimmed by 3 bases and 3 bases, with 4 bases remaining between them. The CDR3 DNA reads TGTGCCAGCAGCTCCAACTACGAGCAGTACTTC. This sequence encodes CASSSNYEQYF. Based on the CDR3 plus reference TRBV5-4 and TRBJ2-7, the full variable domain is ETGVTQSPTHLIKTRGQQVTLRCSSQSGHNTVSWYQQALGQGPQFIFQYYREEENGRGNFPPRFSGLQFPNYSSELNVNALELDDSALYLCASSSNYEQYFGPGTRLTVT.

CDR3 region: CASSLTFWAGTGGVYSNQPQHF. The CDR3 DNA reads as TGTGCCAGCAGCCTAACCTTTTGGGCCGGGACAGGGGGGGTATATAGCAATCAGCCCCAGCATTTT. J is TRBJ1-5 and V is TRBV21-1; TRBD1 reflects the table's D call only, with no check against the DNA. TRBV21-1 is recorded as a pseudogene. The CDR3 is 22 residues long.

The V and J genes are TRBV7-9 and TRBJ2-7, with TRBD1 identical over 10 bases. CDR1 is SEHNR and CDR2 is FQNEAQ in the germline V gene (reference sequence). V lost 5 bases to trimming and J lost 2 bases; unmatched junction nucleotides: 6. This CDR3 has 15 amino acids. In DNA form, the CDR3 reads TGTGCCAGCAGCATCCCCGGGACAGGGGCCTACGAGCAGTACTTC. Translated, it gives CASSIPGTGAYEQYF.

The V gene is TRBV27, the J gene TRBJ1-3, with 9 bases identical to TRBD1. Germline V gene data show CDR1 as MNHEY and CDR2 as SMNVEV (reference sequence). CDR3 length: 16 residues. J gave up 0 bases and V 5 bases, and 5 bases lay outside the gene matches. The CDR3 here is CASSARTGVSGNTIYF. CDR3 nucleotide sequence: TGTGCCAGCAGTGCAAGGACAGGGGTCTCTGGAAACACCATATATTTT.

The genes are TRBV23-1 and TRBJ1-1; D not resolved. TRBV23-1 falls under the ORF class, with uncertain function. V lost 4 bases and J 4 bases, leaving 10 bases between the germline ends. The length of the CDR3 is 13 residues. The CDR3 nucleotides are TGCGCCAGCAGTCCGCTGCGGGGCACTGAAGCTTTCTTT. It encodes CASSPLRGTEAFF.

The chain links TRBV4-1 to TRBJ1-1, with 7 bases matching TRBD1. Unmatched junction bases numbered 3, after V lost 9 bases and J lost 2 bases. Germline loops: CDR1 MGHRA, CDR2 YSYEKL. CDR3 size: 12 residues. The CDR3 loop reads CASGQVNTEAFF. In DNA form, the CDR3 reads TGCGCCAGTGGACAGGTAAACACTGAAGCTTTCTTT.

The chain employs TRBV10-3 and TRBJ2-7, with TRBD1 matching over 10 bases. CDR1 and CDR2 from the germline V gene are ENHRY and SYGVKD. The V gene end was trimmed by 6 bases and the J gene end by 5 bases; junction bases not matched to a gene: 7. This CDR3 spans 14 amino acids. In DNA, the CDR3 is TGTGCCATCAGACCAGTGGGACAGGGGAACGAGCAGTACTTC. Amino acids: CAIRPVGQGNEQYF.

The chain is built from TRBV2 and TRBJ2-5, with TRBD2 as a possible D gene (6 bases). Trimming stripped 6 bases from V and 1 base from J, with 12 bases between. Germline lookup yields CDR1 SNHLY and CDR2 FYNNEI. The CDR3 extends over 14 amino acids. This CDR3 reads CASSVLAVQETQYF. Written as DNA, the CDR3 is TGTGCCAGCAGCGTACTAGCAGTCCAAGAGACCCAGTACTTC.

V usage is TRBV9 and J usage is TRBJ1-1; 8 bases fit TRBD1. Germline CDR1 is SGDLS and CDR2 is YYNGEE. This CDR3 spans 16 amino acids. V trimming: 0 bases; J trimming: 3 bases; junction bases outside the gene matches: 7. The CDR3 is CASSVVVRGQHTEAFF. The CDR3 DNA sequence: TGTGCCAGCAGCGTAGTCGTCAGGGGGCAACACACTGAAGCTTTCTTT.

V usage is TRBV7-2 and J usage is TRBJ2-7, with a tentative D call TRBD1 (6 bases). Germline CDR1 reads SGHTA; CDR2 reads FQGNSA. This CDR3 is 13 amino acids long. Deletions cut 5 bases from V and 2 bases from J, with 10 bases between. Written as DNA, the CDR3 is TGTGCCAGCAGCCAGGACAGAGCCTACGAGCAGTACTTC. This translates into CASSQDRAYEQYF.